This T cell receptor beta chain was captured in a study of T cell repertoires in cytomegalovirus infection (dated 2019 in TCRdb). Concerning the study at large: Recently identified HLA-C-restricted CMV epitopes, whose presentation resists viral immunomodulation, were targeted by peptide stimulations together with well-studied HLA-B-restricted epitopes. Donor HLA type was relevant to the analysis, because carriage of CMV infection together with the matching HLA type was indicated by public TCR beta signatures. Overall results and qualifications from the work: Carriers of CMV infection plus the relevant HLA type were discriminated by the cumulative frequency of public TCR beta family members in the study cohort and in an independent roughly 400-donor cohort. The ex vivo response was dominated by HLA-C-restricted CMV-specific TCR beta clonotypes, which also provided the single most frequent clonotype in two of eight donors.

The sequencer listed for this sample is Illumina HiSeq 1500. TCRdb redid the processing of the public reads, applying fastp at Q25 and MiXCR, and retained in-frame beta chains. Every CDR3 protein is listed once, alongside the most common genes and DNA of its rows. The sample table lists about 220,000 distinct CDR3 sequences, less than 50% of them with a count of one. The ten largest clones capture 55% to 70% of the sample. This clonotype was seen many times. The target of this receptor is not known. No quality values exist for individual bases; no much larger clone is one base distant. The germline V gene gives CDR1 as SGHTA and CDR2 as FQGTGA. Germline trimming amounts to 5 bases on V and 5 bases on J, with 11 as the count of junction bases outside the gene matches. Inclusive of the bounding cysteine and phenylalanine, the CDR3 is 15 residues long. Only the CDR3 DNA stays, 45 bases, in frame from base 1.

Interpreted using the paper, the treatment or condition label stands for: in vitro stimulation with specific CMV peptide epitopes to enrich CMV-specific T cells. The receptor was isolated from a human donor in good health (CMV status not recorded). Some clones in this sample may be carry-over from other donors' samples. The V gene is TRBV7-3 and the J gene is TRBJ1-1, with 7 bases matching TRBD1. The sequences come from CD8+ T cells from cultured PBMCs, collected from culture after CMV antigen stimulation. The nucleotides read TGTGCCAGCAGCCCCGGGCAGGGGGTTTGGACTGAAGCTTTCTTT. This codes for CASSPGQGVWTEAFF.